These 6 T cell receptor beta chains came from one sample sequenced in a study of human T cells and chemical hapten exposure. Regarding time point: pre-sensitization, week 0. Regarding treatment: therapeutic diphenylcyclopropenone sensitization with weekly scalp DPC. TCRdb analysed the RACE reads with MiXCR anew, one entry per CDR3 protein. The repertoire has about 380,000 distinct CDR3 sequences, more than 4.5% of them found once; the top ten carry 2.5% to 3%. The sample in question was whole blood, obtained in connection with sensitization to the hapten diphenylcyclopropenone (DPC). The receptors were gathered from a woman between 50 and 59 years old with alopecia areata. Some clones in this sample may be carry-over from other donors' samples.

This clonotype appeared a few times. This chain joins TRBV12-3 or TRBV12-4 and TRBJ2-7, with 12 bases matching TRBD1. Trimming took 5 bases from V and 2 from J; bases not matched to a gene: 4. The CDR3 loop spans 15 amino acids. The CDR3 reads CASSPGQGAPYEQYF. The CDR3 DNA reads TGTGCCAGCAGTCCGGGACAGGGGGCGCCCTACGAGCAGTACTTC.

This clonotype was counted a few times. The chain has TRBV4-1 and TRBJ1-1; D not resolved. V was cut by 0 bases and J by 4 bases, with 15 bases left in between. This CDR3 has 16 amino acids. Germline CDR1 MGHRA, CDR2 YSYEKL. This CDR3 is CASSQDHEGLGTEAFF. CDR3 in DNA: TGCGCCAGCAGCCAAGATCACGAAGGGCTGGGCACTGAAGCTTTCTTT.

This clonotype was recorded a few times. The chain combines TRBV6-2 or TRBV6-3 with TRBJ2-1, with 9 bases matching TRBD2. The junction had 21 bases not matched to a gene; V was cut back by 8 bases and J by 4 bases. The CDR3 contains 19 residues. Germline V gene data show CDR1 as MNHEY and CDR2 as SVGEGT. CDR3 DNA: TGTGCCAGCTCATCCCTTCCCCCCTTAGCGGGAGCGCGGTACAATGAGCAGTTCTTC. This gives the protein CASSSLPPLAGARYNEQFF.

Ten or more counts support this clonotype. V gene TRBV7-7 combines with J gene TRBJ2-3; 9 nucleotides match TRBD2. Trimming took 1 base from V and 0 from J; bases not matched to a gene: 2. CDR3 length: 16 amino acids. Germline lookup yields CDR1 SSHAT and CDR2 FNYEAQ (reference sequence). The chain's CDR3 is CASSLGLAASTDTQYF. Written as DNA, the CDR3 is TGTGCCAGCAGCTTAGGACTAGCGGCTAGCACAGATACGCAGTATTTT. Variable domain in full (rest from reference TRBV7-7 and TRBJ2-3): GAGVSQSPRYKVTKRGQDVTLRCDPISSHATLYWYQQALGQGPEFLTYFNYEAQPDKSGLPSDRFSAERPEGSISTLTIQRTEQRDSAMYRCASSLGLAASTDTQYFGPGTRLTVL.

The chain links TRBV7-9 to TRBJ2-3; 9 bases match TRBD1. Trimming took 5 bases from V and 2 from J; bases not matched to a gene: 8. Germline-derived CDR1 and CDR2 are SEHNR and FQNEAQ (reference sequence). This CDR3 region has 16 residues. The CDR3 DNA follows: TGTGCCAGCAGCACCACCGGGACAGGGTACACAGATACGCAGTATTTT. Protein: CASSTTGTGYTDTQYF.

This clonotype came up many times. One end of the junction varies from germline; a read error may be responsible. The J gene is TRBJ1-1, the V gene TRBV9; the match to TRBD1 covers 10 bases. The CDR3 is 13 amino acids. Germline V gene lookup returns CDR1 SGDLS and CDR2 YYNGEE. Written as DNA, the CDR3 is TGTGCCAGCAGCCCGGGGACAGGGGTTGAAACTTTCTTT. Translation: CASSPGTGVETFF.